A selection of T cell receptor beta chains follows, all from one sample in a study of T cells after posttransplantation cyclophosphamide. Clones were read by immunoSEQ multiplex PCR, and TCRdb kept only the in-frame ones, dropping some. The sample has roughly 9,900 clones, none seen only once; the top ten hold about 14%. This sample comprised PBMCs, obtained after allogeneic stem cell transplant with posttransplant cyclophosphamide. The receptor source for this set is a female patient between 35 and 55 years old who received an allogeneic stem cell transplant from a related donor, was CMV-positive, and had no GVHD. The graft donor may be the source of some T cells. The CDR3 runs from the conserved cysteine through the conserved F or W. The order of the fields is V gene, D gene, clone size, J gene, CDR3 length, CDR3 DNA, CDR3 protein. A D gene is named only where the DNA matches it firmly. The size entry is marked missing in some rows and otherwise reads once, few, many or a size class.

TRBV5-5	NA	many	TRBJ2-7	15	TGTGCCAGCAGCTTGGGCCCGGCACAGGGCAACGAGCAGTACTTC	CASSLGPAQGNEQYF
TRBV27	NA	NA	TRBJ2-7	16	TGTGCCAGCAGCCAATCTGGCTTTCGGAGCTCCTACGAGCAGTACTTC	CASSQSGFRSSYEQYF
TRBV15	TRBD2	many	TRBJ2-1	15	TGTGCCACCAGCTGGCCGGGGGGGCCTTACAATGAGCAGTTCTTC	CATSWPGGPYNEQFF
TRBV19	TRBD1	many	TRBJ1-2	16	TGTGCCAGTAGTCCATACCGGGACAGGGCCTATAGCGGCTACACCTTC	CASSPYRDRAYSGYTF
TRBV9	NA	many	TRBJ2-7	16	TGTGCCAGCAGCCCAGGACAGGATGCTATCGGGAGTGGGCAGTACTTC	CASSPGQDAIGSGQYF
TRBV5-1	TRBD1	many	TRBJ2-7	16	TGCGCCAGCAGCAAGCGTCGACAGGGGTCAACTTACGAGCAGTACTTC	CASSKRRQGSTYEQYF
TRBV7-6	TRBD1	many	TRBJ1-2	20	TGTGCCAGCAGACCTTGGCCCGACCGGGACAGGTCTTCTAGAGACTATGGCTACACCTTC	CASRPWPDRDRSSRDYGYTF
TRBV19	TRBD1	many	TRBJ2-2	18	TGTGCCAGTAGTCGTAGCCCCGGGACAGGGATAAACACCGGGGAGCTGTTTTTT	CASSRSPGTGINTGELFF
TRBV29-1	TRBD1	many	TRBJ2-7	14	TGCAGCGTGACCTCCGGGACAGGGGGCTACGAGCAGTACTTC	CSVTSGTGGYEQYF
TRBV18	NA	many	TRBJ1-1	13	TGTGCCAGCTCACCATCAAAGAACACTGAAGCTTTCTTT	CASSPSKNTEAFF
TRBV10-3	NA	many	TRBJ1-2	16	TGTGCCATCAGTGAGCTGGGACTCTGGACTGGAGACGGCTACACTTTC	CAISELGLWTGDGYTF
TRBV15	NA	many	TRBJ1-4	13	TGTGCCACCCAGAGCCTAACAGGGGAAAAACTGTTTTTT	CATQSLTGEKLFF
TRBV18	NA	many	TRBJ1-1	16	TGTGCCAGCTCACCAAGTGCCGTACAGGCCTTCGCTGAAGCTTTCTTT	CASSPSAVQAFAEAFF
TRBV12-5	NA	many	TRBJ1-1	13	TGTGCTAGTGGGGCCATTTTGGACACTGAAGCTTTCTTT	CASGAILDTEAFF
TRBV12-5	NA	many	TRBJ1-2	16	TGTGCTAGTGGATTCGAGTTCCCCCGGGCGGGTTATGGCTACACCTTC	CASGFEFPRAGYGYTF
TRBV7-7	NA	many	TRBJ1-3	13	TGTGCTAGCAGCTTAGGCAGGGAAGACACCATATATTTT	CASSLGREDTIYF
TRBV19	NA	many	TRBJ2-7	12	TGTGCCAGTAGTATGTTTGGAGGGACAGTCCACTTC	CASSMFGGTVHF
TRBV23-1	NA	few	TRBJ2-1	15	TGCGCCAGCCCGTTGGCCCTCAGCTCCTACAATGAGCAGTTCTTC	CASPLALSSYNEQFF
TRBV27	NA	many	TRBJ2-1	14	TGTGCCAGCAGTGAACCGGGACTCCCCAATGAGCAGTTCTTC	CASSEPGLPNEQFF
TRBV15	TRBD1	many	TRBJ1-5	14	TGTGCCACCAGCAGGGACAGGGGCAATCAGCCCCAGCATTTT	CATSRDRGNQPQHF